Sequencing of this TCR beta chain was carried out in a study of CD8 T cells in Susac syndrome. Random-hexamer reverse transcription was applied to about 0.45 to 1 ug RNA. Amplification of TCR beta CDR3 used immunoSEQ multiplex PCR across 54 Vbeta and 13 Jbeta. TCRdb recomputed calls from the immunoSEQ multiplex PCR reads with MiXCR, one row per CDR3 protein. The data hold around 200,000 distinct CDR3 sequences, with 90% to 95% observed a single time. Germline V gene lookup returns CDR1 SGHTA and CDR2 FQGTGA. There are 14 residues in the CDR3. With V trimmed by 4 bases and J by 2 bases, 1 base remained unmatched. Sequencing targeted TCR beta in T cells from blood (CD8+ and CD4+). TEMRA cells were FACS-enriched, unlike CD8+ and CD4+ T cells, which were negatively isolated.

The source material was CD4+ T cells from PBMCs. The receptor was derived from a human donor in good health. The chain employs TRBV7-3 and TRBJ1-3; 8 nucleotides agree with TRBD1. The CDR3 region is CASSSTGAGNTIYF. The CDR3 DNA reads as TGTGCCAGCAGCTCGACAGGGGCTGGAAACACCATATATTTT.